A selection of T cell receptor beta chains follows, all from one sample in a study of blood T cell repertoires in COVID-19. This table comes from immunoSEQ multiplex PCR, and its TCRdb copy is limited to in-frame clones, with some not included. The data contain 250,000 to 350,000 clones, more than 85% of them singletons. Source material: peripheral blood. The source of these receptors is a man aged 25-40 years with acute or convalescent COVID-19. Both conserved end residues are part of each CDR3. The order of the fields is D gene, V gene, J gene, clone size, CDR3 protein, CDR3 DNA. A D gene is named only where the DNA matches it firmly. Clone size is not always given. Where it is, it says once, few, many or a class for expanded clones.

>TRBD2|TRBV9|TRBJ2-3|.
CASSGQAGGDTQYF
TGTGCCAGCAGCGGACAAGCCGGGGGGGATACGCAGTATTTT
>.|TRBV3-1/TRBV3-2|TRBJ1-2|.
CASSRRGENGYTF
TGTGCCAGCAGCCGGAGGGGAGAAAATGGCTACACCTTC
>.|TRBV6-4|TRBJ1-3|few
CASSDPRRKSSGNTIYF
TGTGCCAGCAGTGACCCACGGAGGAAGAGCTCTGGAAACACCATATATTTT
>TRBD1|TRBV5-1|TRBJ2-5|.
CASSLEPLTGGRETQYF
TGCGCCAGCAGCTTGGAGCCTCTTACAGGGGGCCGGGAGACCCAGTACTTC
>TRBD2|TRBV5-5|TRBJ2-1|.
CASSFRFGGAYNEQFF
TGTGCCAGCAGCTTCCGTTTTGGGGGGGCCTACAATGAGCAGTTCTTC
>.|TRBV3-1/TRBV3-2|TRBJ2-5|few
CASSLRLDQETQYF
TGTGCCAGCAGCCTTCGACTAGATCAAGAGACCCAGTACTTC
>.|TRBV2|TRBJ1-1|once
CASSVNLLGTEAFF
TGTGCCAGCAGTGTGAATCTCCTCGGGACTGAAGCTTTCTTT
>.|TRBV20-1|TRBJ1-2|.
CSASDPSLSYGYTF
TGCAGTGCTAGTGACCCCAGTTTATCCTATGGCTACACCTTC
>.|TRBV5-1|TRBJ2-7|once
CASSPREGWVSREEQYF
TGCGCCAGCAGCCCGCGTGAAGGCTGGGTTTCGAGGGAAGAGCAGTACTTC
>TRBD1|TRBV4-1|TRBJ1-2|.
CASSQDQGGRLGYTF
TGCGCCAGCAGCCAAGATCAGGGGGGCCGCCTTGGCTACACCTTC
>TRBD1|TRBV10-3|TRBJ1-1|.
CAISESGQANTEAFF
TGTGCCATCAGTGAGTCGGGACAGGCCAACACTGAAGCTTTCTTT
>TRBD2|TRBV3-1/TRBV3-2|TRBJ2-5|.
CASSPTSGRERETQYF
TGTGCCAGCAGTCCGACTAGCGGGAGAGAAAGGGAGACCCAGTACTTC
>TRBD1|TRBV7-9|TRBJ2-5|.
CASSPRTGGWETQYF
TGTGCCAGCAGCCCGCGGACAGGGGGGTGGGAGACCCAGTACTTC
>.|TRBV6-5|TRBJ2-1|.
CASETSSRNEQFF
TGTGCCAGCGAAACTAGCTCCCGGAATGAGCAGTTCTTC
>.|TRBV28|TRBJ2-3|.
CASLAGMEDTQYF
TGTGCCAGCCTAGCCGGGATGGAGGATACGCAGTATTTT
>.|TRBV19|TRBJ1-5|.
CASSIWSHSNQPQHF
TGTGCCAGTAGTATATGGAGCCATAGCAATCAGCCCCAGCATTTT
>TRBD2|TRBV2|TRBJ2-3|.
CATENQGLEGDTQYF
TGTGCCACCGAAAACCAGGGACTAGAGGGAGATACGCAGTATTTT
>.|TRBV7-9|TRBJ2-1|.
CASSWIAEDNEQFF
TGTGCCAGCAGCTGGATCGCGGAGGACAATGAGCAGTTCTTC
>.|TRBV5-1|TRBJ2-1|.
CASTRGTYNEQFF
TGCGCCAGCACTCGCGGCACCTACAATGAGCAGTTCTTC
>.|TRBV7-2|TRBJ2-3|.
CASSFGGMADTQYF
TGTGCCAGCAGCTTCGGCGGGATGGCGGATACGCAGTATTTT
>.|TRBV3-1/TRBV3-2|TRBJ1-5|.
CASSPRYSRAGNQPQHF
TGTGCCAGCAGCCCAAGATACAGCAGGGCAGGCAATCAGCCCCAGCATTTT
>.|TRBV19|TRBJ1-3|.
CASSRTGRIGNTIYF
TGTGCCAGTAGTCGCACAGGGCGAATTGGAAACACCATATATTTT
>.|TRBV13|TRBJ2-5|.
CASSSSPQETQYF
TGTGCCAGCTCCTCTAGCCCCCAAGAGACCCAGTACTTC
>.|TRBV12-3/TRBV12-4|TRBJ1-5|once
CASTRRRGQPQHF
TGTGCCAGCACCCGACGGCGAGGCCAGCCCCAGCATTTT
>.|TRBV28|TRBJ2-1|.
CASSSFNSDFRLNEQFF
TGTGCCAGCAGTTCCTTCAACTCGGACTTCAGACTCAATGAGCAGTTCTTC
>.|TRBV2|TRBJ1-6|.
CASRGVRNSPLHF
TGTGCCAGCAGAGGGGTAAGAAATTCACCCCTCCACTTT
>TRBD2|TRBV7-9|TRBJ2-2|few
CASRASGRTGELFF
TGTGCCAGCAGGGCTAGCGGGAGAACCGGGGAGCTGTTTTTT
>TRBD1|TRBV4-2|TRBJ2-1|once
CASSQGGGQGALAYNEQFF
TGTGCCAGCAGCCAAGGGGGGGGACAGGGCGCACTAGCGTACAATGAGCAGTTCTTC
>.|TRBV7-8|TRBJ2-1|.
CASSSQGRGPTADEQFF
TGTGCCAGCAGCTCCCAGGGGCGGGGGCCTACAGCGGATGAGCAGTTCTTC
>TRBD2|TRBV18|TRBJ2-7|.
CASSPWLAGEEEQYF
TGTGCCAGCTCCCCTTGGCTAGCGGGAGAGGAGGAGCAGTACTTC
>TRBD1|TRBV19|TRBJ1-5|.
CASSIRKGQGNQPQHF
TGTGCCAGTAGTATCCGTAAGGGACAGGGAAATCAGCCCCAGCATTTT
>.|TRBV19|TRBJ1-5|once
CASNLDSYSNQPQHF
TGTGCCAGTAACCTGGACAGTTATAGCAATCAGCCCCAGCATTTT
>TRBD2|TRBV28|TRBJ2-1|.
CASSSPGLAMHEQFF
TGTGCCAGCAGTTCCCCGGGACTAGCTATGCATGAGCAGTTCTTC
>TRBD2|TRBV27|TRBJ2-7|.
CASSSTTSGYSEQYF
TGTGCCAGCAGTTCTACCACTAGCGGGTATTCCGAGCAGTACTTC
>TRBD1|TRBV5-4|TRBJ1-4|.
CASSGQGGEKLFF
TGTGCCAGCAGCGGACAGGGGGGGGAAAAACTGTTTTTT
>TRBD1|TRBV10-3|TRBJ2-1|.
CAISQGQLNEQFF
TGTGCCATCAGCCAGGGACAGCTAAATGAGCAGTTCTTC
>TRBD2|TRBV9|TRBJ2-5|.
CASSVGPSGGAETQYF
TGTGCCAGCAGCGTAGGCCCTAGCGGGGGGGCGGAGACCCAGTACTTC
>TRBD1|TRBV7-9|TRBJ1-5|.
CASSLGGGSGNQPQHF
TGTGCCAGCAGCTTAGGAGGGGGCTCGGGCAATCAGCCCCAGCATTTT